The 2 T cell receptor beta chains below were found in one sample sequenced in a study of OX40 agonist ivuxolimab in advanced cancers. The protocol was immunoSEQ multiplex PCR, while the TCRdb copy is restricted to in-frame clones and leaves out a portion. This sample has 75,000 to 100,000 clones, with more than 85% found just once. The source material was CD4+ or CD8+ T cells sorted from blood, sampled in a trial of the OX40 agonist ivuxolimab. All receptors derive from an adult with an advanced solid tumor such as melanoma, head and neck, liver or kidney cancer.

The CDR3 sequence: CASSSGDSEQYF. In nucleotides, the CDR3 is TGCGCCAGCAGCTCTGGGGACTCCGAGCAGTACTTC. The chain recombines TRBV5-1 with TRBJ2-7; D might be TRBD2 (6 bases). This CDR3 has 12 amino acids. Germline V CDR1 and CDR2: SGHRS, YFSETQ. V was cut by 3 bases and J by 6 bases, with 10 bases left in between.

The chain couples TRBV21-1 to TRBJ2-2; the D call of TRBD1 is as the table states it, not checked on the DNA. TRBV21-1 is shown as a pseudogene. There are 16 residues in the CDR3. CDR3 loop: CASSITGNLGTGELFF. For the CDR3, the DNA is TGTGCCAGCAGCATTACAGGGAATTTGGGCACCGGGGAGCTGTTTTTT.